One and the same sample provided the 4 T cell receptor beta chains below, sequenced in a study of sequential checkpoint blockade in melanoma. Treatment noted: randomized to nivolumab then ipilimumab (arm A) or the reverse (arm B). Clones were read by immunoSEQ multiplex PCR, and TCRdb kept only the in-frame ones, dropping some. The top ten clones hold over 50% of a sample with about 20,000 clones, 80% to 90% of them seen once. The source material was CD8+ T cells sorted from blood (inferred from file names), sampled from a patient given nivolumab and ipilimumab in sequence. The receptors stem from a human donor with melanoma.

V usage is TRBV9 and J usage is TRBJ1-4; D may be TRBD1 (5 bases). The CDR3 extends over 13 amino acids. From germline, CDR1 is SGDLS and CDR2 YYNGEE. The CDR3 sequence is CASQGTASEKLFF. In DNA, the CDR3 is TGTGCGAGTCAGGGTACGGCGAGTGAAAAACTGTTTTTT.

The chain couples TRBV19 to TRBJ1-2; TRBD1 might be the D (6 bases). The V end was cut by 9 bases, the J end by 7 bases, with 15 bases between. The CDR3 totals 12 residues. Germline-derived CDR1 and CDR2 are LNHDA and SQIVND (reference sequence). The CDR3 nucleotides read TGTGCCAGCCAGGGGATGGCCCTTGGCTACACCTTC. Translation gives CASQGMALGYTF. The variable domain in full, with the rest retrieved from reference TRBV19 and TRBJ1-2, is DGGITQSPKYLFRKEGQNVTLSCEQNLNHDAMYWYRQDPGQGLRLIYYSQIVNDFQKGDIAEGYSVSREKKESFPLTVTSAQKNPTAFYLCASQGMALGYTFGSGTRLTVV.

The chain carries TRBV7-6 and TRBJ2-1; 7 nucleotides match TRBD1. The ends lost 5 bases at V and 8 bases at J; junction bases unmatched: 0. This CDR3 has 11 residues. Germline V gives CDR1 SGHVS, CDR2 FNYEAQ. The CDR3 sequence is CASSQGDEQFF. DNA of the CDR3: TGTGCCAGCAGCCAGGGGGATGAGCAGTTCTTC.

The chain employs TRBV5-8 and TRBJ2-2; D not resolved. The CDR3 runs 14 residues. Between the trimmed V and J ends, which lost 0 bases and 4 bases, there was a span of 7 bases. CDR1 and CDR2 (germline): SGHTS, YDEGEE. CDR3 DNA: TGTGCCAGCAGCTTGGGGGTAGCCACCGGGGAGCTGTTTTTT. Amino acids: CASSLGVATGELFF.